These 12 T cell receptor beta chains share one sample of origin, sequenced in a study of blood T cell repertoires in COVID-19. Data came from immunoSEQ multiplex PCR; TCRdb stores just in-frame clones and leaves some out. The table has a few hundred thousand clones, 82% seen once. What was sequenced was PBMCs or T cells enriched from blood (not recorded which). The receptors shown here come from a woman aged 55-70 years who had recovered from COVID-19.

The chain employs TRBV10-3 and TRBJ2-3; D not resolved. This CDR3 has 14 amino acids. Germline loops: CDR1 ENHRY, CDR2 SYGVKD. Trimming removed 3 bases at V and 2 bases at J, with 9 bases between. CDR3 DNA: TGTGCCATCAGTGAAGGCAGGAACACAGATACGCAGTATTTT. This encodes CAISEGRNTDTQYF.

Notes on this clone: The missing conserved phenylalanine or tryptophan at the end of this CDR3 makes a read error likely. No DNA is shown, since the ends of the CDR3 on it are uncertain; the CDR3 is the one TCRdb lists. This sequence joins TRBV30 and TRBJ1-1. The CDR3 length is 12 residues, termini included. Germline CDR1 and CDR2: GTSNPN and SVGIG (reference sequence). The CDR3 spells CAWSIGGGALQV.

The rearrangement links TRBV2 to TRBJ2-7; a weak D match, TRBD1 (5 bases). V was trimmed by 7 bases and J by 5 bases, leaving 18 bases between them. In germline, CDR1 is SNHLY, CDR2 FYNNEI. The CDR3 has 14 residues. The CDR3 spells CASKGLEELHEQYF. In DNA, the CDR3 is TGTGCCAGCAAGGGGTTAGAGGAGCTGCACGAGCAGTACTTC.

This chain links TRBV7-3 with TRBJ1-1; 9 bases map to TRBD1. V was clipped by 3 bases and J by 7 bases; unmatched bases: 3. Per the germline V gene, CDR1 is SGHTA and CDR2 is FQGTGA. This CDR3 has 13 amino acids. CDR3 amino acids: CASSFRQGDEAFF. DNA for the CDR3: TGTGCCAGCAGCTTTAGACAGGGGGATGAAGCTTTCTTT.

The V and J genes are TRBV6-1 and TRBJ2-1; 7 nucleotides match TRBD1. V lost 1 base and J lost 2; bases outside the gene matches: 11. CDR1 and CDR2 (germline): MNHNS, SASEGT. CDR3 length: 18 residues. CDR3 bases: TGTGCCAGCAGTGAAGTAATAGGGTGGCAGGGGGCCTACAATGAGCAGTTCTTC. As protein: CASSEVIGWQGAYNEQFF.

This clone was counted between two and nine times. V is TRBV23-1 and J is TRBJ2-7; perhaps TRBD1 as D (6 bases). TRBV23-1 is annotated as an ORF whose role is uncertain. Trimming left V 4 bases short and J 0 bases short, with 13 bases between. The CDR3 is made up of 15 amino acids. The CDR3 DNA reads as TGCGCCAGCAGTCCTGGACAGCCTAGCTCCTACGAGCAGTACTTC. The encoded protein is CASSPGQPSSYEQYF.

This clone was picked up a small number of times. This sequence joins TRBV29-1 and TRBJ1-5; no clear D. The germline V gene has CDR1 SQVTM and CDR2 ANQGSEA. V was trimmed by 4 bases and J by 3 bases, leaving 10 bases between them. This CDR3 is built from 13 residues. The CDR3 reads CSVVYGDNQPQHF. The CDR3 DNA reads as TGCAGCGTTGTTTACGGGGACAATCAGCCCCAGCATTTT. Together with reference TRBV29-1 and TRBJ1-5, the CDR3 gives the full variable domain: SAVISQKPSRDICQRGTSLTIQCQVDSQVTMMFWYRQQPGQSLTLIATANQGSEATYESGFVIDKFPISRPNLTFSTLTVSNMSPEDSSIYLCSVVYGDNQPQHFGDGTRLSIL.

The chain combines TRBV7-9 with TRBJ2-7; possibly TRBD2 for D (5 bases). The germline V gene has CDR1 SEHNR and CDR2 FQNEAQ (reference sequence). The CDR3 covers 13 residues. V dropped 4 bases and J dropped 3 bases, with 10 bases sitting between them. CDR3 loop: CASSSPRDYEQYF. DNA of the CDR3: TGTGCCAGCAGCTCCCCCCGGGACTACGAGCAGTACTTC.

This chain uses TRBV7-2 with TRBJ1-2, with 7 bases fitting TRBD1. Germline V gene data show CDR1 as SGHTA and CDR2 as FQGNSA. The ends lost 6 bases at V and 8 bases at J; junction bases unmatched: 9. The CDR3 has 13 amino acids. The CDR3 here is CASRPTGPLGYTF. CDR3 DNA sequence: TGTGCCAGCAGACCGACAGGGCCGTTAGGCTACACCTTC.

This clone was picked up one time. The chain couples TRBV7-2 to TRBJ2-5, with TRBD1 matching over 7 bases. The trim removed 5 bases at V and 4 bases at J, leaving 4 bases unmatched. CDR3 length: 13 amino acids. Germline values: CDR1 SGHTA, CDR2 FQGNSA. The chain's CDR3 is CASSEGAGETQYF. The CDR3 nucleotides read TGTGCCAGCAGCGAGGGGGCAGGAGAGACCCAGTACTTC.

The V call is TRBV2, the J call TRBJ1-2, with TRBD1 matching over 7 bases. With 6 bases clipped from V and 2 bases from J, the junction kept 9 bases outside the gene matches. The germline CDR1 and CDR2 sequences are SNHLY and FYNNEI. This CDR3 contains 15 residues. The CDR3, as DNA: TGTGCCAGCAGAGAGGGACAGCTTAAAAACTATGGCTACACCTTC. Encoded protein: CASREGQLKNYGYTF.

The V call is TRBV3-1 (or the pseudogene TRBV3-2), the J call TRBJ2-1, with D perhaps matching TRBD2 (6 bases). The CDR3 spans 15 residues. The V gene's germline CDR1 is LGHDT and CDR2 YNNKEL (reference sequence). Trimming removed 7 bases from V and 6 bases from J, with 19 bases in between. CDR3 in DNA: TGTGCCAGCACCCCACCGGGGGAGCCTTCCAATGAGCAGTTCTTC. Translation: CASTPPGEPSNEQFF.